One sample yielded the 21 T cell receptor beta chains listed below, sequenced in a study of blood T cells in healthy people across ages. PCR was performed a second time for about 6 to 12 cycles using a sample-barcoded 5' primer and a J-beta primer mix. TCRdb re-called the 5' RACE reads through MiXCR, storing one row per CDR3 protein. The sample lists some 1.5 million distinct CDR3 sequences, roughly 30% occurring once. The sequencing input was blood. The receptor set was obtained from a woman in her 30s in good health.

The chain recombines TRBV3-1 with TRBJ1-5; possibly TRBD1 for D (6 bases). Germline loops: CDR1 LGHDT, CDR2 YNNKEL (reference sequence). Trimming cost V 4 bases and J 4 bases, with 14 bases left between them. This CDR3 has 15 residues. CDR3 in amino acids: CASSPDLQGNQPQHF. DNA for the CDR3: TGTGCCAGCAGCCCTGATCTACAGGGTAATCAGCCCCAGCATTTT.

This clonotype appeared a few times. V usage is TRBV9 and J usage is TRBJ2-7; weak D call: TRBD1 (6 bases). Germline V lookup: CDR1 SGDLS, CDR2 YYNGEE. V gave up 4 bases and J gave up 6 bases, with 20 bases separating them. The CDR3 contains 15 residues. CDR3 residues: CASSSIGQFGSEQYF. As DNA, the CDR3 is TGTGCCAGCAGCTCCATAGGACAGTTCGGTTCCGAGCAGTACTTC.

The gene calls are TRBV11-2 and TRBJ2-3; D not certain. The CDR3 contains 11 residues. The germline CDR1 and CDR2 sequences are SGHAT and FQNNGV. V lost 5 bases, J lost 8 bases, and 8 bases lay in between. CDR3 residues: CASSQSGTQYF. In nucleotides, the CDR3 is TGTGCCAGCAGCCAGTCTGGTACGCAGTATTTT.

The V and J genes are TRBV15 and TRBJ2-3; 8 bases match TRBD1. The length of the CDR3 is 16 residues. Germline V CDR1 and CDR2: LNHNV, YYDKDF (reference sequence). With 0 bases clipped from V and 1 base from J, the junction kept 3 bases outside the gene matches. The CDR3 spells CATSRDQGARTDTQYF. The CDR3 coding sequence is TGTGCCACCAGCAGAGACCAGGGGGCTCGCACAGATACGCAGTATTTT.

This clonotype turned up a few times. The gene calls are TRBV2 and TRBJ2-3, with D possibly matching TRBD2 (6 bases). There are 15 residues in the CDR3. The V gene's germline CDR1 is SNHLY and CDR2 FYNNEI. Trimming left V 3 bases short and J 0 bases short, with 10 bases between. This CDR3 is CASSEAGPSTDTQYF. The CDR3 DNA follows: TGTGCCAGCAGTGAGGCGGGGCCAAGCACAGATACGCAGTATTTT.

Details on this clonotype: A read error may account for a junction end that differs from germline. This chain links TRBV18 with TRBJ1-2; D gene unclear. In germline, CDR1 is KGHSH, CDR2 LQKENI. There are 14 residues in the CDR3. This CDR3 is CASSPDGPNYGCTF. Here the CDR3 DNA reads TGTGCCAGCTCACCGGACGGGCCTAACTATGGCTGCACCTTC.

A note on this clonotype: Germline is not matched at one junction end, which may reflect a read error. The CDR3 nucleotides are TGCAGTGCTTACGCTAGCGGCCAAGAGGCCCAGTACTTC. Residues: CSAYASGQEAQYF. The genes are TRBV20-1 and TRBJ2-5; TRBD2 aligns across 7 bases. Germline lookup yields CDR1 DFQATT and CDR2 SNEGSKA (reference sequence). The CDR3 covers 13 residues.

CDR3 amino acids: CASSRWGADYEQYF. The CDR3 coding sequence is TGTGCCAGCAGCCGGTGGGGGGCCGATTACGAGCAGTACTTC. The chain has TRBV14 and TRBJ2-7, with D perhaps being TRBD1 or TRBD2 (6 bases each). The CDR3 loop spans 14 amino acids. Per germline, CDR1 SGHDN and CDR2 FVKESK. The ends were cut back, 4 bases at V and 4 bases at J, with 14 bases in the middle.

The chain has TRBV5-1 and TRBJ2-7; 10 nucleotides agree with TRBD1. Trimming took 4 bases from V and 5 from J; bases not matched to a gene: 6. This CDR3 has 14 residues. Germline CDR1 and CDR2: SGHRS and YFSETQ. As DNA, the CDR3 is TGCGCCAGCAGCGCCGGGACAGGGGCCCACGAGCAGTACTTC. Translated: CASSAGTGAHEQYF.

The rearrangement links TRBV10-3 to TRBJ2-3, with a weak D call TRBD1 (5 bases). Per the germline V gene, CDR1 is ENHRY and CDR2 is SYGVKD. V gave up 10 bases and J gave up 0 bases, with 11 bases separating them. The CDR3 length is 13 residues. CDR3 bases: TGTGCCAGCACAGGATCTAGCACAGATACGCAGTATTTT. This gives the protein CASTGSSTDTQYF.

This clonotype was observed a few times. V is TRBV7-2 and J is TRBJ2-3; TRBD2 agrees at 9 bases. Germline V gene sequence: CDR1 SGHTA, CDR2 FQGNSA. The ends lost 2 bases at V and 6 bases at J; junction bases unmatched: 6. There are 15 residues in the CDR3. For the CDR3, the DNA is TGTGCCAGCAGCTTACGCGGGGGGGCCGGGGATACGCAGTATTTT. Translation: CASSLRGGAGDTQYF.

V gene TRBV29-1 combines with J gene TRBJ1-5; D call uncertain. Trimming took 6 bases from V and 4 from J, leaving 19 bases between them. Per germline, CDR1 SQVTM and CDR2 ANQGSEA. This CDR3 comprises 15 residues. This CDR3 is CSVPSSTFWNQPQHF. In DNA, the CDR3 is TGCAGCGTCCCCTCAAGCACATTTTGGAATCAGCCCCAGCATTTT.

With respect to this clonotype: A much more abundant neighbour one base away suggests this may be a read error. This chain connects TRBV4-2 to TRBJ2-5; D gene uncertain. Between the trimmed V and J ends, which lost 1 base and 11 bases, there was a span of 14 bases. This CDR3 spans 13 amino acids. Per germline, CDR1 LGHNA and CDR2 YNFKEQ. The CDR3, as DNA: TGTGCCAGCAGCCAAGTACGCTACAATGAGCAGTACTTC. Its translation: CASSQVRYNEQYF.

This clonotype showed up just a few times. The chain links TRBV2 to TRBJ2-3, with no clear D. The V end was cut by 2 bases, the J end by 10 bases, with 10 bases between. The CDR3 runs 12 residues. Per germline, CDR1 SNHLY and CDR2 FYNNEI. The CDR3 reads CASSERPEPQYF. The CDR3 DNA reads TGTGCCAGCAGTGAAAGGCCCGAACCGCAGTATTTT. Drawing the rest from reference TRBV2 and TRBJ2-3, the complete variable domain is EPEVTQTPSHQVTQMGQEVILRCVPISNHLYFYWYRQILGQKVEFLVSFYNNEISEKSEIFDDQFSVERPDGSNFTLKIRSTKLEDSAMYFCASSERPEPQYFGPGTRLTVL.

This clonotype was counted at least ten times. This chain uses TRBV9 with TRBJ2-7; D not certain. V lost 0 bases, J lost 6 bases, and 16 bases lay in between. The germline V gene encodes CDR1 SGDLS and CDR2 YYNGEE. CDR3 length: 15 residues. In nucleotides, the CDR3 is TGTGCCAGCAGCGTAGAAACGAGGAGTAGGAGCGAGCAGTACTTC. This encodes CASSVETRSRSEQYF.

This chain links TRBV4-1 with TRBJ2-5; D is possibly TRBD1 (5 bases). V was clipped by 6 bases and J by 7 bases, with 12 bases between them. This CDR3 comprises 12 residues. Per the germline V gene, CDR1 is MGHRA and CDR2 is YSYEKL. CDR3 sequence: CASSQTGWTQYF. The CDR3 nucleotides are TGCGCCAGCAGTCAAACAGGATGGACCCAGTACTTC.

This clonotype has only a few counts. CDR3 protein: CAWSAGASGGQETQYF. CDR3 in DNA: TGTGCCTGGAGTGCCGGGGCTAGCGGGGGACAAGAGACCCAGTACTTC. The gene calls are TRBV30 and TRBJ2-5; 10 bases fit TRBD2. Germline V gene sequence: CDR1 GTSNPN, CDR2 SVGIG (reference sequence). The CDR3 extends over 16 amino acids. V dropped 1 base and J dropped 2; count of bases not matched to a gene: 7.

The CDR3 bases are TGCAGCGTCGGAAACCGACAGGTGGGATACCATGGCTACACCTTC. It encodes CSVGNRQVGYHGYTF. The chain uses TRBV29-1 and TRBJ1-2; D may be TRBD1 (6 bases). The CDR3 is made up of 15 amino acids. V was shortened by 6 bases and J by 6 bases, with 23 bases between the two germline ends. Germline V CDR1 and CDR2: SQVTM, ANQGSEA.

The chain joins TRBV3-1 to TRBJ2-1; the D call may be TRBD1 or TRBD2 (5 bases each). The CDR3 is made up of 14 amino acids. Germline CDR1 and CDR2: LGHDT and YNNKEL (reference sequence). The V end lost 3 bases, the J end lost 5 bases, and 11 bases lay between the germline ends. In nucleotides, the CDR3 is TGTGCCAGCAGCCACGGGGCAGTCCACAATGAGCAGTTCTTC. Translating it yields CASSHGAVHNEQFF.

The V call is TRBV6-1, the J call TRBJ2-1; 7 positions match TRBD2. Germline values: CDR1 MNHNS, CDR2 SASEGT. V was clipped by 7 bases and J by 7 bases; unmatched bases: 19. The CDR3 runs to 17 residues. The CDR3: CASMGLAELRAGNEQFF. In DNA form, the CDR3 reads TGTGCCAGCATGGGGCTAGCGGAGCTCAGAGCGGGTAATGAGCAGTTCTTC.

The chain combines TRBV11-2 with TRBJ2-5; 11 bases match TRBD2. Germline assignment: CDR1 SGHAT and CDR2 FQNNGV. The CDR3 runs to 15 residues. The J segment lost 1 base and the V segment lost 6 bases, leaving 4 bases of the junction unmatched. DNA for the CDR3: TGTGCCAGCAGGGAAACTAGCGGGGGCCAAGAGACCCAGTACTTC. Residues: CASRETSGGQETQYF.